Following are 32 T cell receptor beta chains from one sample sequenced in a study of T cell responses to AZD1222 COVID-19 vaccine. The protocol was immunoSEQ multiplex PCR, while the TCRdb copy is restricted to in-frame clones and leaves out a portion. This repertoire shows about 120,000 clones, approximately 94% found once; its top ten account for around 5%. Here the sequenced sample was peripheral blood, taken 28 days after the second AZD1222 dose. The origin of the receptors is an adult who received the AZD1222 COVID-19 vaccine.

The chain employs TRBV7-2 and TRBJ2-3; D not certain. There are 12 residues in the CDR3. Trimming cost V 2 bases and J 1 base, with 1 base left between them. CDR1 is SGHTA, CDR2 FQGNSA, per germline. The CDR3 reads CASSLRTDTQYF. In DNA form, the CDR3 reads TGTGCCAGCAGCTTACGCACAGATACGCAGTATTTT.

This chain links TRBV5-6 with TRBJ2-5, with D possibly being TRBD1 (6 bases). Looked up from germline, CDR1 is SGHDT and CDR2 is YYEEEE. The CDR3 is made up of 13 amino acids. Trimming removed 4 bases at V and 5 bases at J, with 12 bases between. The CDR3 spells CASSPTGWETQYF. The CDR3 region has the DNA TGTGCCAGCAGCCCGACAGGCTGGGAGACCCAGTACTTC.

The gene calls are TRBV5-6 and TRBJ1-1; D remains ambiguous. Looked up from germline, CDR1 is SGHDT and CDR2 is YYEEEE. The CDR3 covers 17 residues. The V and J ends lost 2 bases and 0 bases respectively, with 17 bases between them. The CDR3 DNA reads TGTGCCAGCAGCTTAAGGTTCCCCGGGAGGATGAACACTGAAGCTTTCTTT. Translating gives CASSLRFPGRMNTEAFF.

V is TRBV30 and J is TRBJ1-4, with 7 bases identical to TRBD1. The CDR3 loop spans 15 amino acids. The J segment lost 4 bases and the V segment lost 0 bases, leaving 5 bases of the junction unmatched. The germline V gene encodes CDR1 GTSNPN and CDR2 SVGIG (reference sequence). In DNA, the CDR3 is TGTGCCTGGAGTGTAGGGGACAGCCGTAATGAAAAACTGTTTTTT. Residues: CAWSVGDSRNEKLFF.

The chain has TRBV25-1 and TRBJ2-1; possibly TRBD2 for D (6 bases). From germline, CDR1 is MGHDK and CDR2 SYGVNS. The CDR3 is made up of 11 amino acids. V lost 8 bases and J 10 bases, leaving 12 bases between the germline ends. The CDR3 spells CASGWGGEQFF. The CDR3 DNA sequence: TGTGCCAGCGGATGGGGAGGAGAGCAGTTCTTC.

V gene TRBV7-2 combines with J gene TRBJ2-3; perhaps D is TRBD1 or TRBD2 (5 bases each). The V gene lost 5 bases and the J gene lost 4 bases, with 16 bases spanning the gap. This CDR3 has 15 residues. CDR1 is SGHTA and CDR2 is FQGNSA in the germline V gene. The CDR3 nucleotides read TGTGCCAGCAGCCCTGAGTGGGGGAACGCAGATACGCAGTATTTT. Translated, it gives CASSPEWGNADTQYF.

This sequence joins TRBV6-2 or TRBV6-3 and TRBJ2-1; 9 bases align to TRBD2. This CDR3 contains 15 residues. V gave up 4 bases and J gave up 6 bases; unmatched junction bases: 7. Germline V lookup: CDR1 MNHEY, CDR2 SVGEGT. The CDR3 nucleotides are TGTGCCAGCAGTTCCCTAGCGGGGATGTCCAATGAGCAGTTCTTC. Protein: CASSSLAGMSNEQFF.

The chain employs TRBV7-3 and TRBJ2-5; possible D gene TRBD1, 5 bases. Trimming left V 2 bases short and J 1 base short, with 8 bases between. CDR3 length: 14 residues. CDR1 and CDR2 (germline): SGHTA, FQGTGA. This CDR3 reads CASSLSTGQETQYF. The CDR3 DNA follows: TGTGCCAGCAGCTTATCAACAGGCCAAGAGACCCAGTACTTC.

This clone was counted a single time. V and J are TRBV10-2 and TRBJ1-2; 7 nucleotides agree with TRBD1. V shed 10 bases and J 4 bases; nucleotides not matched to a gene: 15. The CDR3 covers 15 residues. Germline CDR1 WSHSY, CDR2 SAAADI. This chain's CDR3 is CATRGEGQSGYGYTF. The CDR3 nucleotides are TGCGCCACCCGGGGAGAGGGACAGTCCGGCTATGGCTACACCTTC.

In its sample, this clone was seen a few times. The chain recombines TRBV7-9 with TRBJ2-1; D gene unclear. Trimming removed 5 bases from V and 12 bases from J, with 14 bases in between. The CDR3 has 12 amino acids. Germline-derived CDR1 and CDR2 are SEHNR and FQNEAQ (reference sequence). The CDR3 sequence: CASSPSGWGQFF. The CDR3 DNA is TGTGCCAGCAGCCCATCCGGCTGGGGGCAGTTCTTC.

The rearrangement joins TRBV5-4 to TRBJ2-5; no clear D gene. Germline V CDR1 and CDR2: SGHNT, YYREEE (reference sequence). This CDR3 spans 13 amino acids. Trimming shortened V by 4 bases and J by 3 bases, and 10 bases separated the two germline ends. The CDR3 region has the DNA TGTGCCAGCAGCCCGAGTAAGGAAGAGACCCAGTACTTC. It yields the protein CASSPSKEETQYF.

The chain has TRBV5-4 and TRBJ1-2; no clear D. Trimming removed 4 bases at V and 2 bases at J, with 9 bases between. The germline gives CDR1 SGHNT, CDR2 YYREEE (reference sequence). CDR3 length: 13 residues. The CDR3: CASSPTENYGYTF. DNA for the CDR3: TGTGCCAGCAGCCCCACAGAAAACTATGGCTACACCTTC.

This chain's CDR3 is CASSLGGWESGYGYTF. In DNA form, the CDR3 reads TGCGCCAGCAGCTTGGGGGGTTGGGAAAGCGGCTATGGCTACACCTTC. The V gene is TRBV5-1, the J gene TRBJ1-2; the D is unclear. V was pared by 0 bases and J by 4 bases, with 16 bases between. Germline V gene data show CDR1 as SGHRS and CDR2 as YFSETQ. There are 16 residues in the CDR3.

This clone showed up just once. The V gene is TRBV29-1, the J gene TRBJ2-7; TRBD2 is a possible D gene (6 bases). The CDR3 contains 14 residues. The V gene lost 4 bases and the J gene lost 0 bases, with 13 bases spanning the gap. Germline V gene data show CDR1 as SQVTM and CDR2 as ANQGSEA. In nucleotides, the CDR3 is TGCAGCGTTGGGCCTGGGGGGTCCTCCTACGAGCAGTACTTC. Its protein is CSVGPGGSSYEQYF.

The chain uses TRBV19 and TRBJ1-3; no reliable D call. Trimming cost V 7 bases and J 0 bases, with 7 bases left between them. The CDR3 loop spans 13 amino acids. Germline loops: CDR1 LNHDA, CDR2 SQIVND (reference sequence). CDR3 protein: CASKLDSGNTIYF. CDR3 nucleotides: TGTGCCAGTAAATTGGACTCTGGAAACACCATATATTTT.

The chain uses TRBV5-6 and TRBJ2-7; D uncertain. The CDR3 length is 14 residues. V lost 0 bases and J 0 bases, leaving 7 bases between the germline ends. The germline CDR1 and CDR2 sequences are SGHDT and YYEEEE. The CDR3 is CASSLGAVSYEQYF. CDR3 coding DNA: TGTGCCAGCAGCTTGGGGGCAGTCTCCTACGAGCAGTACTTC.

The CDR3 loop is CASSQVVGLGSNEQFF. CDR3 DNA: TGCGCCAGCAGCCAAGTCGTGGGTTTGGGTTCGAATGAGCAGTTCTTC. This chain links TRBV4-3 with TRBJ2-1; no clear D gene. The CDR3 extends over 16 amino acids. Germline V gene lookup returns CDR1 LGHNA and CDR2 YSLEER. V was cut by 1 base and J by 7 bases, with 17 bases left in between.

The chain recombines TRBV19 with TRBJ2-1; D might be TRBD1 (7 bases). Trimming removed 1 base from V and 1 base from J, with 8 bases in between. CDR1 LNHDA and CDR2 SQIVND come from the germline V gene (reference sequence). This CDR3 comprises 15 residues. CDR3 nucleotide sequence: TGTGCCAGTAGTATAGCAGGGGGGTCCTACAATGAGCAGTTCTTC. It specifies CASSIAGGSYNEQFF.

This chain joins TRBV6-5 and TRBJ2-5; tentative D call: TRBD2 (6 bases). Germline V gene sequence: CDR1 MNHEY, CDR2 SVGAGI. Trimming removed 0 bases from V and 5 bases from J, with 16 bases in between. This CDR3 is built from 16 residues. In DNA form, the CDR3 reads TGTGCCAGCAGTTACTCTAGGACCAGCCGGGGGGAGACCCAGTACTTC. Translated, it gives CASSYSRTSRGETQYF.

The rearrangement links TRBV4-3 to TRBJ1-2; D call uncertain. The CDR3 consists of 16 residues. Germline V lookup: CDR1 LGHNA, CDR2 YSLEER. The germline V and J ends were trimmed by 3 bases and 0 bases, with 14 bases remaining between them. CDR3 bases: TGCGCCAGCAGCCAGAGCCCTAGGCGCGCTAACTATGGCTACACCTTC. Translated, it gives CASSQSPRRANYGYTF.

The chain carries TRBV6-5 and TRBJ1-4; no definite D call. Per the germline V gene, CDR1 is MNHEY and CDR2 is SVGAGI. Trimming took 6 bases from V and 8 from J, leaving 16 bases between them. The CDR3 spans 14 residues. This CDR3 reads CASSAWRSAEKLFF. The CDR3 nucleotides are TGTGCCAGCAGCGCCTGGAGAAGCGCGGAAAAACTGTTTTTT.

The CDR3 nucleotides read TGTGCCAGCAGCACAGGGGTACTACAAGAGACCCAGTACTTC. This translates into CASSTGVLQETQYF. The rearrangement links TRBV6-2 or TRBV6-3 to TRBJ2-5, with TRBD1 identical over 7 bases. Per germline, CDR1 MNHEY and CDR2 SVGEGT. With V trimmed by 6 bases and J by 2 bases, 6 bases remained unmatched. There are 14 residues in the CDR3.

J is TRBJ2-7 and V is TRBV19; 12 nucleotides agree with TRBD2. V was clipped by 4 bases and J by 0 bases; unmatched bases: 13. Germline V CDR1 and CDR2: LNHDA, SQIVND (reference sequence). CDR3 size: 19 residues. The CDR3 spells CASSTGHLASGRGSYEQYF. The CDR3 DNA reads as TGTGCCAGTAGTACCGGCCATTTGGCTAGCGGGAGGGGCTCCTACGAGCAGTACTTC.

The DNA for the CDR3 is TGTGCCAGCAGCTTAGGATTCCCAACCTCATATGGCTACACCTTC. Translation: CASSLGFPTSYGYTF. V and J are TRBV7-9 and TRBJ1-2; D gene ambiguous. This CDR3 is built from 15 residues. V was shortened by 1 base and J by 5 bases, with 14 bases between the two germline ends. Per germline, CDR1 SEHNR and CDR2 FQNEAQ (reference sequence).

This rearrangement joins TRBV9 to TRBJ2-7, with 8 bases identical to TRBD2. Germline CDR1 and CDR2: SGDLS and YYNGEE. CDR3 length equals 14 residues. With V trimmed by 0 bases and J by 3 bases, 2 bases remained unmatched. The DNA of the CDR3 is TGTGCCAGCAGCGTAGAAGCGGGAGACTACGAGCAGTACTTC. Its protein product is CASSVEAGDYEQYF.

This CDR3 reads CASSYPTGAREQFF. The CDR3 coding sequence is TGTGCCAGCAGTTACCCAACAGGGGCTAGAGAGCAGTTCTTC. V usage is TRBV6-5 and J usage is TRBJ2-1, with 7 bases lining up with TRBD1. The CDR3 length is 14 residues. The trim removed 2 bases at V and 10 bases at J, leaving 8 bases unmatched. Germline lookup yields CDR1 MNHEY and CDR2 SVGAGI.

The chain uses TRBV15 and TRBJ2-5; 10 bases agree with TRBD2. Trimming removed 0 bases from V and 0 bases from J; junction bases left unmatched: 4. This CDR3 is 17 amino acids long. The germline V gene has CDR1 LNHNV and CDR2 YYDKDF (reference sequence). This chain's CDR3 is CATSRELSGGDQETQYF. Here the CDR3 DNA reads TGTGCCACCAGCAGAGAATTGAGCGGGGGGGACCAAGAGACCCAGTACTTC.

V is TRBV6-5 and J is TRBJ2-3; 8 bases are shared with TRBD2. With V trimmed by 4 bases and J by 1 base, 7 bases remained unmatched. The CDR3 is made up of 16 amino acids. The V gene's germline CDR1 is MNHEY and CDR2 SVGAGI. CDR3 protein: CASSSRISGGTDTQYF. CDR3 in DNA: TGTGCCAGCAGTTCGCGGATTAGCGGGGGCACAGATACGCAGTATTTT.

The CDR3 coding sequence is TGCGCCAGCAGCCAAGACGGATACGGGAGGGCCTTTTTAAGCTCCTACAATGAGCAGTTCTTC. Translating gives CASSQDGYGRAFLSSYNEQFF. The chain recombines TRBV4-1 with TRBJ2-1; 8 bases fit TRBD2. The CDR3 loop spans 21 amino acids. CDR1 is MGHRA and CDR2 is YSYEKL in the germline V gene. J lost 0 bases, V lost 0 bases, and 16 bases had no gene match.

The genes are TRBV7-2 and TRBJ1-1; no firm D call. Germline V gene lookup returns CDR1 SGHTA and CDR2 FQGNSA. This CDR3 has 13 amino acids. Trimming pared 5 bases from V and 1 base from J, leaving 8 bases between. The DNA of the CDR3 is TGTGCCAGCAGCCCTGGACCGAACACTGAAGCTTTCTTT. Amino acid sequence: CASSPGPNTEAFF.

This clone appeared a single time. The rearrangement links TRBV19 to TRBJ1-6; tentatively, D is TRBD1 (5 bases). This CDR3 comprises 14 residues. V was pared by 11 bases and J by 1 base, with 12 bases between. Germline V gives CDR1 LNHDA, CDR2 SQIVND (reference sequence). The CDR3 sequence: CASSRGSYNSPLHF. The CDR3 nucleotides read TGTGCCTCCAGTAGGGGATCCTATAATTCACCCCTCCACTTT.

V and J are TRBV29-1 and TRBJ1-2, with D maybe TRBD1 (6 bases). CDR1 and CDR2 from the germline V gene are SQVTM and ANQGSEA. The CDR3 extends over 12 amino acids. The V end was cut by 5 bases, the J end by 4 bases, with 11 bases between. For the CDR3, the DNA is TGCAGCGTTCTGGACAGTTCCTATGGCTACACCTTC. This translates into CSVLDSSYGYTF.